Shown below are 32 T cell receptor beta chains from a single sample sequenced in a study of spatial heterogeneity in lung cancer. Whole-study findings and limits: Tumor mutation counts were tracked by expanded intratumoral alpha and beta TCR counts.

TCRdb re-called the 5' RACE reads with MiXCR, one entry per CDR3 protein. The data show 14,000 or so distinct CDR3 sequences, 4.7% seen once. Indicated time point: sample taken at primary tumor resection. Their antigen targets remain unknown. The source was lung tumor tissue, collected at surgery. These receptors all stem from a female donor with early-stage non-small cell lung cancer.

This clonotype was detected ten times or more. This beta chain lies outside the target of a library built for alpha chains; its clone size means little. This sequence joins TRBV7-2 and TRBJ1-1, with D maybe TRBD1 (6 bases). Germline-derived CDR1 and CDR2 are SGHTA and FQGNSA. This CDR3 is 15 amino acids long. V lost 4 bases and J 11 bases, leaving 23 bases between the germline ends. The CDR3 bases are TGTGCCAGCAGCTACCGACAGGCCAGGACTGAAATGGCTTTCTTT. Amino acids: CASSYRQARTEMAFF.

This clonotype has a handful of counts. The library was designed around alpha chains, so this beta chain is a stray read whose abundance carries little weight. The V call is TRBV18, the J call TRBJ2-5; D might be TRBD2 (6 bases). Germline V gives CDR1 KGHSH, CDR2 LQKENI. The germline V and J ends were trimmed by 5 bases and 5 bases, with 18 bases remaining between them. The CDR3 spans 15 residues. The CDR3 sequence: CASSSGTPASETQYF. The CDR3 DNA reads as TGTGCCAGCTCATCAGGGACTCCCGCCTCGGAGACCCAGTACTTC.

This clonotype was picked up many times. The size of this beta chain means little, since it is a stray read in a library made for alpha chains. CDR3 in amino acids: CASSPPGVQETQYF. DNA of the CDR3: TGTGCCAGCAGCCCCCCGGGGGTCCAAGAGACCCAGTACTTC. The rearrangement joins TRBV7-2 to TRBJ2-5, with D possibly being TRBD2 (6 bases). V gave up 5 bases and J gave up 1 base, with 11 bases separating them. In germline, CDR1 is SGHTA, CDR2 FQGNSA. The CDR3 has 14 amino acids.

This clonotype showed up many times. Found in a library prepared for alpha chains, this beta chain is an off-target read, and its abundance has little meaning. CDR3 sequence reads: CASSRGHGQGASNQPQHF. The CDR3 nucleotides read TGTGCCAGCAGCCGCGGACACGGACAGGGGGCTTCCAATCAGCCCCAGCATTTT. This chain links TRBV7-6 with TRBJ1-5, with 11 positions matching TRBD1. The CDR3 is 18 amino acids. Germline lookup yields CDR1 SGHVS and CDR2 FNYEAQ. The junction had 12 bases not matched to a gene; V was cut back by 5 bases and J by 3 bases.

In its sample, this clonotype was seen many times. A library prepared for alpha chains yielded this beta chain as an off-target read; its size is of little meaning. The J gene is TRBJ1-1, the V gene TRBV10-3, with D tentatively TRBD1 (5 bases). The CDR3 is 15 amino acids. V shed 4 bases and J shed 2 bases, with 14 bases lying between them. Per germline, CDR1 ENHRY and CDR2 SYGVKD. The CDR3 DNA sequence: TGTGCCATCAGTGGAGTGCAGGGAGAAAACACTGAAGCTTTCTTT. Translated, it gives CAISGVQGENTEAFF.

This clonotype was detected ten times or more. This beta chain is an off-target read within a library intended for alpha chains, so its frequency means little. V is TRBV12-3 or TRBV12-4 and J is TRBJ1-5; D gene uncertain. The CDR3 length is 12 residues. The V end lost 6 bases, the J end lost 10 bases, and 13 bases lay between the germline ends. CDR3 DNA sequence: TGTGCCAGCAGGCTCCAAAGTGAACCCCAGCATTTT. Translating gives CASRLQSEPQHF.

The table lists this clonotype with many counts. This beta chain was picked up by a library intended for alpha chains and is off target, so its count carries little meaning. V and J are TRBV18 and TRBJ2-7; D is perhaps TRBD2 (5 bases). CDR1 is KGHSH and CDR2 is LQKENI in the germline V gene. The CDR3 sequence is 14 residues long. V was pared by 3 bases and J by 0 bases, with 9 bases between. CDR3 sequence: CASSPERGSYEQYF. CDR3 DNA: TGTGCCAGCTCACCTGAACGGGGCTCCTACGAGCAGTACTTC.

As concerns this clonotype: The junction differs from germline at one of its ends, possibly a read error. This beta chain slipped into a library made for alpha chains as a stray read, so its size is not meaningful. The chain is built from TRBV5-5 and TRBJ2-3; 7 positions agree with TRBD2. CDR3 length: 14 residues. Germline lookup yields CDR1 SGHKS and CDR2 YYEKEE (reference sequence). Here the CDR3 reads CASSPTSSFLSSAF. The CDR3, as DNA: TGTGCCAGCAGCCCGACTAGCTCGTTCCTCTCATCCGCTTTT. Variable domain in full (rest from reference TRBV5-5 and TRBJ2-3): DAGVTQSPTHLIKTRGQQVTLRCSPISGHKSVSWYQQVLGQGPQFIFQYYEKEERGRGNFPDRFSARQFPNYSSELNVNALLLGDSALYLCASSPTSSFLSSAFGPGTRLTVL.

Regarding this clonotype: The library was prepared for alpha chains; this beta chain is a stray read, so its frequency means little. CDR3 protein: CASRPPGIRGSPLHF. As DNA, the CDR3 is TGTGCCAGCAGGCCCCCCGGGATCCGGGGTTCACCCCTCCACTTT. The chain recombines TRBV6-5 with TRBJ1-6; no reliable D call. Germline V lookup: CDR1 MNHEY, CDR2 SVGAGI. The CDR3 totals 15 residues. V lost 6 bases, J lost 9 bases, and 18 bases lay in between.

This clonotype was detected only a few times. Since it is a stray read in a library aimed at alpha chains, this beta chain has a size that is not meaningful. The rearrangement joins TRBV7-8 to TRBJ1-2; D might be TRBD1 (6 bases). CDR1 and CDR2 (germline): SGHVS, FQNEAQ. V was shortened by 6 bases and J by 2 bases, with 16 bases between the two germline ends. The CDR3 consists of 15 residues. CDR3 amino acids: CASSPDHRENYGYTF. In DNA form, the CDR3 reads TGTGCCAGCAGTCCCGACCACAGGGAGAACTATGGCTACACCTTC.

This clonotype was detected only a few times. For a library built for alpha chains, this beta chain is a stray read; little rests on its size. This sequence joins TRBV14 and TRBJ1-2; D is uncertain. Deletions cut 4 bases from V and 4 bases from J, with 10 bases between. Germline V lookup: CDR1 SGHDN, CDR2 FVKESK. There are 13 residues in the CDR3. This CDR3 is CASSPTFPYGYTF. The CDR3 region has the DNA TGTGCCAGCAGCCCGACGTTTCCCTATGGCTACACCTTC.

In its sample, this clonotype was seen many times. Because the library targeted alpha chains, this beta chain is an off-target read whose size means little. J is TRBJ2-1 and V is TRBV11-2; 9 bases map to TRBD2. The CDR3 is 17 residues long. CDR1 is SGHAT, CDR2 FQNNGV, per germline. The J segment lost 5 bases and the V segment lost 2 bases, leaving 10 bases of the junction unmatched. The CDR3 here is CASSLLGLAGYNNEQFF. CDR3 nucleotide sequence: TGTGCCAGCAGCTTATTGGGTCTAGCGGGATACAACAATGAGCAGTTCTTC.

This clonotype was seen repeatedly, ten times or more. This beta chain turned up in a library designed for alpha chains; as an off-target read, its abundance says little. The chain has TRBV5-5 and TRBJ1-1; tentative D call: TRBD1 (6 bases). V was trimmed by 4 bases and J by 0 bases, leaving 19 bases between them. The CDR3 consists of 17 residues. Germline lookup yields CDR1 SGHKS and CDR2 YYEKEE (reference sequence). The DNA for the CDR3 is TGTGCCAGCAGCCGAAATCCGGGACAAAGGCTGAACACTGAAGCTTTCTTT. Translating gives CASSRNPGQRLNTEAFF.

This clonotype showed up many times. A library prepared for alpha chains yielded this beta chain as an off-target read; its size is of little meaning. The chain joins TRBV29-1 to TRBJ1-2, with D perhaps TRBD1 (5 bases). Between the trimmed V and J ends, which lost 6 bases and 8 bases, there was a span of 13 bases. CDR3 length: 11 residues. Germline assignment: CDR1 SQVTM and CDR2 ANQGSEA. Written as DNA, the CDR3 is TGCAGCGTGATGTCCGGGACCGGCTACACCTTC. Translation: CSVMSGTGYTF.

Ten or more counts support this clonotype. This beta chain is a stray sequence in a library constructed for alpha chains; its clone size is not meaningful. The CDR3 DNA reads as TGTGCCAGCAGTTTATCAGGGAGCGCCAACTACGAGCAGTACTTC. Translation gives CASSLSGSANYEQYF. The genes are TRBV12-3 or TRBV12-4 and TRBJ2-7; D tentatively fits TRBD1 or TRBD2 (5 bases each). V lost 2 bases, J lost 3 bases, and 14 bases lay in between. The CDR3 is made up of 15 amino acids.

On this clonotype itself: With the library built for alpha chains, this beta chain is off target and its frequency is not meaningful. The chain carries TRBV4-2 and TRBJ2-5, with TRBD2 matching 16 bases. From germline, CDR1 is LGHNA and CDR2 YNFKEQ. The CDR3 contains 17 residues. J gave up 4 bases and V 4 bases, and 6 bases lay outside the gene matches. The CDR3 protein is CASSLGTSGGARETQYF. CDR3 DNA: TGTGCCAGCAGCCTTGGGACTAGCGGGGGGGCACGAGAGACCCAGTACTTC.

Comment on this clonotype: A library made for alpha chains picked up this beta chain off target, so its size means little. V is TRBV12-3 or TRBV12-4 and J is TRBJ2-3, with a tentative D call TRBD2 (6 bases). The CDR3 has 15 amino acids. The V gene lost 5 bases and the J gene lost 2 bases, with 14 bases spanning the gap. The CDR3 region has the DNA TGTGCCAGCAGTCGGAGAGGAGGGAACACAGATACGCAGTATTTT. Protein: CASSRRGGNTDTQYF.

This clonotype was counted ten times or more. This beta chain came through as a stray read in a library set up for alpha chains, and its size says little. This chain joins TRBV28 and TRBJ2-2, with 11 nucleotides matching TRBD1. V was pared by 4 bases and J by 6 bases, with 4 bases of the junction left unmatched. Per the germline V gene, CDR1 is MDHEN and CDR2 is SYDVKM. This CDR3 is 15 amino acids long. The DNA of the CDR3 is TGTGCCAGCAGTTCTCCGGGACAGGGGGCCGGGGAGCTGTTTTTT. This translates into CASSSPGQGAGELFF.

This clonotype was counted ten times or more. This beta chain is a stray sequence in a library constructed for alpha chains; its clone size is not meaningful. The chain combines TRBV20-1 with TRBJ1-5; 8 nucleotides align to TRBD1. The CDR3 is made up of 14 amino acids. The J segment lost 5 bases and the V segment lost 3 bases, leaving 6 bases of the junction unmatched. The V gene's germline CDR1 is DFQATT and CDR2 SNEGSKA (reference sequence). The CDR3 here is CSARTGEAHQPQHF. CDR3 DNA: TGCAGTGCTAGGACAGGGGAGGCACATCAGCCCCAGCATTTT.

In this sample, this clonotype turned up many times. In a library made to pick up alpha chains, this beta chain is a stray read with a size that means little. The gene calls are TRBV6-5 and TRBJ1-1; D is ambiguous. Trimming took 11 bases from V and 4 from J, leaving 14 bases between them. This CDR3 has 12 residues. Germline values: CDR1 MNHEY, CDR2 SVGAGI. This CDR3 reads CAASKGTTEAFF. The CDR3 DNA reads TGTGCCGCCAGCAAGGGTACCACTGAAGCTTTCTTT.

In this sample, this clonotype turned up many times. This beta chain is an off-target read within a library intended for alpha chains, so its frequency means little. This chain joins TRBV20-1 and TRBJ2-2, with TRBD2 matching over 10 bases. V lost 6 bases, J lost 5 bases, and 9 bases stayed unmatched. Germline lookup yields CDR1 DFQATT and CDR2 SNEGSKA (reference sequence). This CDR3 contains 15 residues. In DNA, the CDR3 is TGCAGTGCAACAGCGGGGGGGCCTGGAACCGGGGAGCTGTTTTTT. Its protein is CSATAGGPGTGELFF.

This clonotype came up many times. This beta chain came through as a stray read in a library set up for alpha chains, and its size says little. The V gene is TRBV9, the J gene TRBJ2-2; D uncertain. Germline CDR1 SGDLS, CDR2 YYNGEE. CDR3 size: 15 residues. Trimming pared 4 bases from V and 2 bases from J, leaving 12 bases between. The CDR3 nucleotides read TGTGCCAGCAGCCCCCTCACCGTTAACACCGGGGAGCTGTTTTTT. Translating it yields CASSPLTVNTGELFF.

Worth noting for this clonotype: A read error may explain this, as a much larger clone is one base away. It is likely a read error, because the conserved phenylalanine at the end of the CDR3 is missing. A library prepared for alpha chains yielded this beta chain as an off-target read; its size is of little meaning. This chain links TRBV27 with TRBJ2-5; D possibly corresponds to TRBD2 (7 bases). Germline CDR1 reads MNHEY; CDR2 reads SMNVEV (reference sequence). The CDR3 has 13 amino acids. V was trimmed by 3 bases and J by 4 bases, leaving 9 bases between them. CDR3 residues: CASSFRGAETQYL. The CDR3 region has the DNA TGTGCCAGCAGTTTCCGGGGGGCAGAGACCCAGTACCTC.

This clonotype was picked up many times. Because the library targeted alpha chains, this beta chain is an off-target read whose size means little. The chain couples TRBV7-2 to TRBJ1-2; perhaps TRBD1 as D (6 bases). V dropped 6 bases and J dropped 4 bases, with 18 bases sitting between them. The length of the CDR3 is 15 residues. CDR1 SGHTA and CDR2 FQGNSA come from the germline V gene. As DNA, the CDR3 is TGTGCCAGCAGACTTAGACAGGCGGTGGGCTATGGCTACACCTTC. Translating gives CASRLRQAVGYGYTF.

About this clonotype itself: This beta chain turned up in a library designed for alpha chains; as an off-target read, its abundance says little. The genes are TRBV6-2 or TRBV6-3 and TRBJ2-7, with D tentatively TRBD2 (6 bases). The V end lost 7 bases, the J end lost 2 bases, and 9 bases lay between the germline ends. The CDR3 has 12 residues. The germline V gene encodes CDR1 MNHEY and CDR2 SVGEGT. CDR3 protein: CASTEGTYEQYF. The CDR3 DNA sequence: TGTGCCAGCACGGAGGGGACCTACGAGCAGTACTTC.

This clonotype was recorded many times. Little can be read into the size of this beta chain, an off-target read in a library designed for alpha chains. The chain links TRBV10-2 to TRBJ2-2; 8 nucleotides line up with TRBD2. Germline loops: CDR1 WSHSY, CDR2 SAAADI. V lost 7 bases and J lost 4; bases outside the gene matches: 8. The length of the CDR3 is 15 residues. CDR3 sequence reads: CASTRVAGFTGELFF. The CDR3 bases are TGCGCCAGCACTAGGGTAGCGGGGTTCACCGGGGAGCTGTTTTTT.

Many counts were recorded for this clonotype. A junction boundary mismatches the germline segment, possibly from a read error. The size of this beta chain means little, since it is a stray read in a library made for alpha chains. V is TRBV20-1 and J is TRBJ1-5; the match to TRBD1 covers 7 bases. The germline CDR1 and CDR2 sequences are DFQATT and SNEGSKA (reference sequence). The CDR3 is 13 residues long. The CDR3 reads CSARDRVAQPQHF. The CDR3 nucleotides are TGCAGTGCCAGAGACAGGGTAGCTCAGCCCCAGCATTTT.

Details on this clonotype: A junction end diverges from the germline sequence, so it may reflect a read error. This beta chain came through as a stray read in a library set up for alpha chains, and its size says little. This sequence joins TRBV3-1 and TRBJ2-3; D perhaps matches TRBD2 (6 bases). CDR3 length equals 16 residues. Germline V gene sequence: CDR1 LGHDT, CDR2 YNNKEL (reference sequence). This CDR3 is CASSQVPGTSTDTLYF. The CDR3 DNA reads TGCGCCAGCAGCCAAGTCCCGGGAACTAGCACAGATACGCTGTATTTT.

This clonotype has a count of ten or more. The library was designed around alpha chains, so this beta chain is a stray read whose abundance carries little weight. This CDR3 is CASSLRQRTEAFF. The CDR3 DNA follows: TGTGCCAGCAGCTTAAGACAGCGGACTGAAGCTTTCTTT. The chain joins TRBV7-2 to TRBJ1-1, with a tentative D call TRBD1 (5 bases). This CDR3 spans 13 amino acids. CDR1 SGHTA and CDR2 FQGNSA come from the germline V gene. Trimming cost V 2 bases and J 5 bases, with 9 bases left between them.

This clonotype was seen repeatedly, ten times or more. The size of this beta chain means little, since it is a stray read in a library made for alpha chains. The CDR3 protein is CASSLGRTFSYEQYF. CDR3 bases: TGCGCCAGCAGCTTAGGACGGACATTCTCCTACGAGCAGTACTTC. V is TRBV5-1 and J is TRBJ2-7, with a tentative D call TRBD1 (5 bases). Trimming cost V 2 bases and J 0 bases, with 12 bases left between them. The germline gives CDR1 SGHRS, CDR2 YFSETQ. The CDR3 contains 15 residues.

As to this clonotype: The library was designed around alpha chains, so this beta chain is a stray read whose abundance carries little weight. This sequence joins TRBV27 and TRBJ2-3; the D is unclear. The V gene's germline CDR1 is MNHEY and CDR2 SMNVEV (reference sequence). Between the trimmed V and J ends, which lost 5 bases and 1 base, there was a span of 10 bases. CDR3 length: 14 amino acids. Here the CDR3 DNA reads TGTGCCAGCAGTCCTTCCTATCGCACAGATACGCAGTATTTT. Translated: CASSPSYRTDTQYF.

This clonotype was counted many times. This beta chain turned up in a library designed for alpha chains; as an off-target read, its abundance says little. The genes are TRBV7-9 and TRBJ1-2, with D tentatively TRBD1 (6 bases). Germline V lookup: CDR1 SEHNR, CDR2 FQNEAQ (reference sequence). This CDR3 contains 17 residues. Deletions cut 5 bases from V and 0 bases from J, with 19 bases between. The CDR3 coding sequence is TGTGCCAGCAGCCTACCCTATTCGGGACAATCTAACTATGGCTACACCTTC. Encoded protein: CASSLPYSGQSNYGYTF.